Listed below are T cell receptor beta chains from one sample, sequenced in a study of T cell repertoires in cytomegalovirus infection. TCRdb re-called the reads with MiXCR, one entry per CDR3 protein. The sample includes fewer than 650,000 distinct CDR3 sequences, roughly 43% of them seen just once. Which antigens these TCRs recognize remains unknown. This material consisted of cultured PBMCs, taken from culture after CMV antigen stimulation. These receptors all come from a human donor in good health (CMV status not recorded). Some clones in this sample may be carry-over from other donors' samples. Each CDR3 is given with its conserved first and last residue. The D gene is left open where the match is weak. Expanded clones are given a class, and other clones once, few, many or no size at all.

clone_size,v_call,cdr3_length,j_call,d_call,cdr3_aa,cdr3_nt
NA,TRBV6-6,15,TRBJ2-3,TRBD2,CASQPGGRVTDTQYF,TGTGCCAGCCAGCCAGGCGGGAGGGTCACAGATACGCAGTATTTT
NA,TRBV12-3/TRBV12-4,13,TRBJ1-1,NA,CASKPGRNSEAFF,TGTGCCAGCAAGCCAGGGAGGAACTCTGAAGCTTTCTTT
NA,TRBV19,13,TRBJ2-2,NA,CASSLTDAGELFF,TGTGCCAGTAGTCTGACAGACGCCGGGGAGCTGTTTTTT
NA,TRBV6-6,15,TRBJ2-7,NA,CASSPAYSGSYEQYF,TGTGCCAGCAGCCCCGCCTACTCGGGCTCCTACGAGCAGTACTTC
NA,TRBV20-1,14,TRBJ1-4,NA,CSVTGALGNEKLFF,TGCAGCGTCACGGGGGCGCTTGGTAATGAAAAACTGTTTTTT
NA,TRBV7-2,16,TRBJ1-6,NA,CASSLDPDNYNSPLHF,TGTGCCAGCAGCTTAGACCCGGACAACTATAATTCACCCCTCCACTTT
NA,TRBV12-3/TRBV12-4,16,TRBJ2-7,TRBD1,CASRQRGTGATYEQYF,TGTGCCAGCAGGCAACGAGGGACAGGGGCGACCTACGAGCAGTACTTC
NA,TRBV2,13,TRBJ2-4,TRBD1,CASSQDRKNIQYF,TGTGCCAGCAGTCAGGACAGGAAAAACATTCAGTACTTC
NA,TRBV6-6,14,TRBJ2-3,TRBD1,CASSRQGLRDTQYF,TGTGCCAGCAGTCGACAGGGCCTGAGAGATACGCAGTATTTT
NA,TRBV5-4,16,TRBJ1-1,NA,CASSPNPGELNTEAFF,TGTGCCAGCAGCCCAAACCCGGGCGAGTTGAACACTGAAGCTTTCTTT
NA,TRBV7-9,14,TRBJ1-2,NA,CASSHQGTNHGYTF,TGTGCCAGCAGCCATCAGGGGACGAATCATGGCTACACCTTC
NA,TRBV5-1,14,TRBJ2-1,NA,CASKNSDAYNEQFF,TGCGCCAGCAAAAATAGCGACGCCTACAATGAGCAGTTCTTC
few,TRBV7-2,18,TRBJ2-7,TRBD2,CASSSWGTSGGFPYEQYF,TGTGCCAGCAGCTCGTGGGGGACTAGCGGGGGGTTTCCCTACGAGCAGTACTTC
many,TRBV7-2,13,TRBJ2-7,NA,CASSLAHLHEQYF,TGTGCCAGCAGCTTAGCGCATCTCCACGAGCAGTACTTC
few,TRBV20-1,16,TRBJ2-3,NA,CSARDHGRASTDTQYF,TGCAGTGCTAGAGATCATGGGCGGGCGAGCACAGATACGCAGTATTTT
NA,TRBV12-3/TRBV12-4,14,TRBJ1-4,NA,CASAPGTPGRKLFF,TGTGCCAGCGCACCCGGGACACCCGGTAGAAAACTGTTTTTT
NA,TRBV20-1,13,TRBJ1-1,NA,CSAEQGTNTEAFF,TGCAGTGCCGAACAGGGAACGAACACTGAAGCTTTCTTT
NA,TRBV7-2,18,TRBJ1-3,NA,CASSLAGLAPGTGNTIYF,TGTGCCAGCAGCTTAGCGGGTTTGGCACCGGGGACTGGAAACACCATATATTTT
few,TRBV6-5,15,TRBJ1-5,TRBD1,CASSYSRGQGQPQHF,TGTGCCAGCAGTTACTCGAGGGGACAGGGGCAGCCCCAGCATTTT
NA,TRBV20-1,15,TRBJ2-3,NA,CSAAVLRSSTDTQYF,TGCAGTGCTGCGGTTCTTCGATCTAGCACAGATACGCAGTATTTT
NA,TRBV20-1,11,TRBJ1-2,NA,CSALQAAGYTF,TGCAGTGCTCTTCAGGCAGCTGGCTACACCTTC
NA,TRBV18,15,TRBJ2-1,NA,CASSPRAGDYNEQFF,TGTGCCAGCTCACCTCGCGCAGGGGACTACAATGAGCAGTTCTTC
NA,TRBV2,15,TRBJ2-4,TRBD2,CASSERGVTKNIQYF,TGTGCCAGCAGTGAGCGGGGGGTGACCAAAAACATTCAGTACTTC
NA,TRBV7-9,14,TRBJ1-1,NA,CASSGTGLGLRAFF,TGTGCCAGCAGCGGCACAGGGCTTGGACTTCGAGCTTTCTTT
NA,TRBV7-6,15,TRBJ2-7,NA,CASIPIAGQAWEQYF,TGTGCCAGCATACCGATAGCGGGACAGGCTTGGGAGCAGTACTTC
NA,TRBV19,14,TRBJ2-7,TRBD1,CASSIVAGQGKQYF,TGTGCCAGTAGTATAGTCGCGGGACAGGGCAAGCAGTACTTC
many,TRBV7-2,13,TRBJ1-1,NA,CASSLRQRTEAFF,TGTGCCAGCAGCTTACGGCAGCGCACTGAAGCTTTCTTT
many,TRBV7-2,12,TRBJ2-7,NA,CASSLSGYEQYF,TGTGCCAGCAGCTTGTCCGGCTACGAGCAGTACTTC
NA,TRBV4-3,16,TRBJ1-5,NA,CASSQAELLGDQPQHF,TGCGCCAGCAGCCAAGCGGAGCTCCTCGGAGATCAGCCCCAGCATTTT
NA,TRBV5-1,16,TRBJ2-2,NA,CASSFGLAGYTGELFF,TGCGCCAGCAGCTTCGGGCTAGCCGGTTACACCGGGGAGCTGTTTTTT
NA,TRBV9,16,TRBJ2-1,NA,CASSVLEAGPVNEQFF,TGTGCCAGCAGCGTATTGGAAGCGGGCCCCGTAAATGAGCAGTTCTTC
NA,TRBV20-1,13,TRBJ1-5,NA,CSARTDGDQPQHF,TGCAGTGCTAGAACTGACGGGGATCAGCCCCAGCATTTT
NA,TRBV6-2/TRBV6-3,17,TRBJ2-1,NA,CASSSLRQPGAYNEQFF,TGTGCCAGCAGTTCCTTACGACAGCCAGGGGCCTACAATGAGCAGTTCTTC
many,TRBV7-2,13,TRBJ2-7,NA,CASSPEIHYEQYF,TGTGCCAGCAGCCCAGAGATTCACTACGAGCAGTACTTC
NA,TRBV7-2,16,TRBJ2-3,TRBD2,CASSLAFAGGLDTQYF,TGTGCCAGCAGCTTAGCCTTTGCGGGAGGATTAGATACGCAGTATTTT
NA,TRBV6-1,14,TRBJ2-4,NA,CARSEDGREDIQYF,TGTGCCCGCAGTGAAGATGGCCGAGAGGACATTCAGTACTTC
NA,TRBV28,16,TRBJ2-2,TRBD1,CASSPYRGMNTGELFF,TGTGCCAGCAGTCCCTACAGGGGAATGAACACCGGGGAGCTGTTTTTT
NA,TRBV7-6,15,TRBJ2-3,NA,CASSLAWDLTDTQYF,TGTGCCAGCAGCTTAGCATGGGACCTCACAGATACGCAGTATTTT
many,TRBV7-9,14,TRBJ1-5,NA,CASSNSDVGQPQHF,TGTGCCAGCAGTAACTCCGACGTGGGTCAGCCCCAGCATTTT
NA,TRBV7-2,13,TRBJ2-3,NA,CASSPRLYDTQYF,TGTGCCAGCAGCCCTCGACTGTACGATACGCAGTATTTT
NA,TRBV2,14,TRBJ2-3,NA,CASNLAISTDTQYF,TGTGCCAGTAACCTGGCGATTAGCACAGATACGCAGTATTTT
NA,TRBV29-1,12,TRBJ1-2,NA,CSVEGLNYGYTF,TGCAGCGTTGAAGGGCTCAACTATGGCTACACCTTC